The rows below give T cell receptor beta chains drawn from one sample of a study of T-cell reconstitution after alpha-beta-depleted transplantation in children. TCRdb reanalysed the PCR reads using MiXCR and keeps one entry per CDR3 protein. Of around 380,000 distinct CDR3 sequences in the sample, 11% were seen once. Sequences were derived from PBMCs from the stem cell graft donor, sampled from the stem cell graft. The receptors derive from a human donor who donated a stem cell graft to a child with acute myeloid leukemia. CDR3s include the opening cysteine and the closing phenylalanine or tryptophan. The D gene is left open where the match is weak. Clone size, where shown, is once, few, many, or a class for clones that have expanded.

d_call | cdr3_length | j_call | clone_size | v_call | cdr3_nt | cdr3_aa
- | 13 | TRBJ2-5 | few | TRBV20-1 | TGCAGTGCCACGGACAGAAACCAAGAGACCCAGTACTTC | CSATDRNQETQYF
- | 15 | TRBJ1-1 | - | TRBV12-3/TRBV12-4 | TGTGCCAGCAGTTTTTTGATGGGGGGTAACACTGAAGCTTTCTTT | CASSFLMGGNTEAFF
- | 14 | TRBJ1-4 | few | TRBV2 | TGTGCCAGCAACCCGGGACCGGTCGGTGAAAAACTGTTTTTT | CASNPGPVGEKLFF
TRBD2 | 16 | TRBJ2-7 | - | TRBV4-1 | TGCGCCAGCAGCCAAGATCCTCGACTAGCGTACGGCGAGCAGTACTTC | CASSQDPRLAYGEQYF
- | 15 | TRBJ2-7 | - | TRBV7-6 | TGTGCCAGCAGCCCGTCGCTGGACGCTAGCTACGAGCAGTACTTC | CASSPSLDASYEQYF
- | 14 | TRBJ1-4 | - | TRBV6-1 | TGTGCCAGCAGTGAAGTCCTAGGTCGGGAAAAACTGTTTTTT | CASSEVLGREKLFF
TRBD1 | 13 | TRBJ1-2 | few | TRBV20-1 | TGCAGTGCTAGAGACCCGGGACAGGGGTTTGGGGGCTTC | CSARDPGQGFGGF
- | 15 | TRBJ2-1 | - | TRBV5-1 | TGCGCCAGCAGCGTTGGACAGAGTGCCTACAATGAGCAGTTCTTC | CASSVGQSAYNEQFF
- | 13 | TRBJ2-2 | few | TRBV30 | TGTGCCTGGAGTGTCCTCGGGACCGGGGAGCTGTTTTTT | CAWSVLGTGELFF
- | 14 | TRBJ2-7 | few | TRBV5-6 | TGTGCCAGCACCTTGGGGGACACCTCCTACGAGCAGTACTTC | CASTLGDTSYEQYF
TRBD2 | 14 | TRBJ2-3 | few | TRBV7-2 | TGTGCCAGCCGACTAGCGCATTCCACAGATACGCAGTATTTT | CASRLAHSTDTQYF